This T cell receptor beta chain was captured in a study of blood T cell repertoires in COVID-19 (TCRdb year 2020). Broadly, across the study: Samples covering the acute and convalescent phases of COVID-19 were provided by collaborators in the United States, Italy and Spain. The sample metadata nearly always contained a de-identified subject ID, COVID-19 status, age in years and sex. The samples were drawn from two sources: the first 160 participants of the ongoing ImmuneRACE study, and over 1,000 subjects contributed by 6 global collaborators. The dataset comprised deeply sampled blood TCRbeta repertoires from subjects exposed to, actively infected with, or recovered from COVID-19. A freely available public database, intended as a resource for researchers studying the immune response to SARS-CoV-2, is where the repertoires were released. The prospective study material was composed of cDNA or gDNA derived from T cells, B-cell-depleted T cells, or PBMCs. HLA class I and class II types, where available, came from metadata supplied by the sample provider rather than from assay-based typing.

Each collaborating institution followed its own protocols to collect whole blood in K2EDTA tubes. For TCRbeta analysis, collaborators shipped samples in one of three forms: frozen whole blood, isolated PBMCs, or DNA extracted from either of those sample types. Trimming removed 1 base from V and 1 base from J, leaving 15 bases between the germline ends. As encoded in the germline V gene, CDR1 is SQVTM while CDR2 is ANQGSEA. The CDR3 measures 16 amino acids from cysteine to phenylalanine. The sequence is cut down to CDR3 DNA, 48 bases in frame from base 1. TCRbeta CDR3 regions were amplified from genomic DNA by means of the immunoSEQ Assay, a bias-controlled multiplex PCR. Per the original workflow: The number of nucleated cells in each sample was estimated from the amplification of reference gene primers within the assay. To quantify the absolute abundance of each unique TCRbeta CDR3 rearrangement, sequence reads were collapsed and filtered. Productive Simpson clonality was computed per sample as the square root of Simpson's diversity index over productive rearrangements. The immuneACCESS repertoire file appears here via TCRdb, limited to in-frame rearrangements. These files lack a portion of the clones; in checked studies, under half of the deficit traces to unresolved V genes, and the cause of the others is not known. V, J and clone size reflect that table, while D and trimming were determined from the DNA. The sample table holds some 350,000 clones, of which approximately 86% were seen once. The top ten constitute 3% of the sample.

Details on this clone: Its antigen remains undetermined. There are no base qualities to consult, and no much larger clone falls within one base.

Broad study findings and their caveats: Clinical and demographic metadata were provided uncurated, with the amount varying by source and participant.

The chain is encoded by TRBV29-1 joined to TRBJ2-3; the D gene is perhaps TRBD2, on 6 matching bases. This clonotype was obtained from a human donor in a cohort sampled during active COVID-19. Sequences were obtained from peripheral blood. The CDR3 region has the sequence CSVEALRREGTDTQYF. The DNA is as follows: TGCAGCGTTGAAGCCCTTCGGAGGGAGGGCACAGATACGCAGTATTTT.